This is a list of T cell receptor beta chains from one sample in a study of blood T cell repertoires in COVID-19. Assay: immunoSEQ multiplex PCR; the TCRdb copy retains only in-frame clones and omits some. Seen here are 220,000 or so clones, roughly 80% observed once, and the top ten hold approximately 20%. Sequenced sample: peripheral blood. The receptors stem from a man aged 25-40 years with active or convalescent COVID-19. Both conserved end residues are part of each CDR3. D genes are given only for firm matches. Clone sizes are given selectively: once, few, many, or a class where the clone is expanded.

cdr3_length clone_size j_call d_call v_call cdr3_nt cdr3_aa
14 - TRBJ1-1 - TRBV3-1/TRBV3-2 TGTGCCAGCAGCCAGGGGGCGGTGAACACTGAAGCTTTCTTT CASSQGAVNTEAFF
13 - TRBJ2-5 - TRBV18 TGTGCCAGCTCACCGGGCCCCGTTGAGACCCAGTACTTC CASSPGPVETQYF
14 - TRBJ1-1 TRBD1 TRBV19 TGTGCCAGTAGGAACGACAGGGTTCCCACTGAAGCTTTCTTT CASRNDRVPTEAFF
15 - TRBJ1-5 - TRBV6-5 TGTGCCAGCAGTAGCCAGGGGAGGGTCAATCAGCCCCAGCATTTT CASSSQGRVNQPQHF
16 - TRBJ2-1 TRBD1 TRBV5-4 TGTGCCAGCAGCTTGGCGGGACAGGTCTTTGTCCGTCGTCCGTTCTTC CASSLAGQVFVRRPFF
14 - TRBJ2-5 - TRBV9 TGTGCCAGCAGCGTAAGGGGCGACCAAGAGACCCAGTACTTC CASSVRGDQETQYF
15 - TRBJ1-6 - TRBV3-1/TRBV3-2 TGTGCCAGCAGCCAAGATCGGGGTCGGGGTTCACCCCTCCACTTT CASSQDRGRGSPLHF
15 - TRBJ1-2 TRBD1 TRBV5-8 TGTGCCAGCAGCCTTAACAGGGGGCTCTTGTATGGCTACACCTTC CASSLNRGLLYGYTF
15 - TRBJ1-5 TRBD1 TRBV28 TGTGCCAGCATTAACAGGGGGGTGGGGAATCAGCCCCAGCATTTT CASINRGVGNQPQHF
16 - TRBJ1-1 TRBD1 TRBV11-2 TGTGCCAGCAGCCCGTGGACAGGAAACATGAACACTGAAGCTTTCTTT CASSPWTGNMNTEAFF
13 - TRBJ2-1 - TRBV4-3 TGCGCCAGCAGCCAAGTTTATAGCGTGGAGCAGTTCTTC CASSQVYSVEQFF
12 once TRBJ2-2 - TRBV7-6 TGTGCCAGCAGCGACCCAGGGGGGGAGCTGTTTTTT CASSDPGGELFF
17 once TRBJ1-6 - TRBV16 TGTGCCAGCAGCCAATCCGGGGGGAGCTCCTATAATTCACCCCTCCACTTT CASSQSGGSSYNSPLHF
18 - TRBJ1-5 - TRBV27 TGTGCCAGCAGTCCTACCCCCTACAGACGTTACAGTTATCAGCCCCAGCATTTT CASSPTPYRRYSYQPQHF
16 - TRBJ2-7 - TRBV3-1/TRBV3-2 TGTGCCAGCAGCCTGGGCCCCCGGACAGATTCCTACGAGCAGTACTTC CASSLGPRTDSYEQYF
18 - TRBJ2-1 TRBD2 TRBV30 TGTGCCTGGAGATCAGGGTCTGGGGGACTAGCGGATTACAATGAGCAGTTCTTC CAWRSGSGGLADYNEQFF
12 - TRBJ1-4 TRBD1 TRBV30 TGTGCCGGGGGACAGGGAAATGAAAAACTGTTTTTT CAGGQGNEKLFF
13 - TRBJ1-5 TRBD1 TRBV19 TGTGCCAGTCGTGACAGGGCATATCAGCCCCAGCATTTT CASRDRAYQPQHF
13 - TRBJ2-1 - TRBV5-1 TGCGCCAGCAAAGACTTCGTTTACAATGAGCAGTTCTTC CASKDFVYNEQFF
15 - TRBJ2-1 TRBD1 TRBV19 TGTGCCAGTAGTAAACCGGGACAGAGGGACAATGAGCAGTTCTTC CASSKPGQRDNEQFF
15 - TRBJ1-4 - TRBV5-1 TGCGCCAGCAGCTTGACCGGTCCGGCTAATGAAAAACTGTTTTTT CASSLTGPANEKLFF
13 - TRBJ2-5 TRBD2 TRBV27 TGTGCCAGCAGTCCCCGACTAGCGGGGACCCAGTACTTC CASSPRLAGTQYF
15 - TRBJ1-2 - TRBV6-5 TGTGCCAGCAGTTCTCCTCAAATAGGAGACTATGGCTACACCTTC CASSSPQIGDYGYTF
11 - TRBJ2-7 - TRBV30 TGTGCCTGGAGTGGACAGGACGAGCAGTACTTC CAWSGQDEQYF
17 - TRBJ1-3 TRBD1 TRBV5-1 TGCGCCAGCAGCTTGAGGGGAGACAGGGAAGCCGTGGACACCATATATTTT CASSLRGDREAVDTIYF
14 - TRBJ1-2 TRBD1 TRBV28 TGTGCCAGCAGGCCGACAGGGGCGGGTTTTGGCTACACCTTC CASRPTGAGFGYTF
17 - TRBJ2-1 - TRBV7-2 TGTGCCAGCAGCCCAACCCCGAGGGTGGAAATATACAATGAGCAGTTCTTC CASSPTPRVEIYNEQFF
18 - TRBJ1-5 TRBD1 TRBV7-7 TGTGCTAGCAGCTTACCGGGACAGGGGGGGCGCGGCAATCAGCCCCAGCATTTT CASSLPGQGGRGNQPQHF
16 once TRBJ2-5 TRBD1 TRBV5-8 TGTGCCAGCAGCTTGGCGGGACAGTACAGGGGGGAGACCCAGTACTTC CASSLAGQYRGETQYF
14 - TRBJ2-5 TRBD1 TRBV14 TGTGCCAGCAGCCAAACTACGGACAGGGAGACCCAGTACTTC CASSQTTDRETQYF
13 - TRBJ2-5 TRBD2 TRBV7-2 TGTGCCAGCAGCTTAGGACTAGCTGAGACCCAGTACTTC CASSLGLAETQYF
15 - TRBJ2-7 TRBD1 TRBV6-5 TGTGCCAGCAGCCGACCTGGGACAGGGAGTAGGGAGCAGTACTTC CASSRPGTGSREQYF
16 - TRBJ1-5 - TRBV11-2 TGTGCCAGCAGCTTAGGGGCCGGAGGGGCCGGGCAGCCCCAGCATTTT CASSLGAGGAGQPQHF
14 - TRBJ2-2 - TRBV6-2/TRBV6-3 TGTGCCAGCAGTTACGCTAGCAAGACCGGGGAGCTGTTTTTT CASSYASKTGELFF
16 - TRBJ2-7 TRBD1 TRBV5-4 TGTGCCAGCAGCTTAGGACAGGGCGCCCACTCCTACGAGCAGTACTTC CASSLGQGAHSYEQYF
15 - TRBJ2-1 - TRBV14 TGTGCCAGCAGCCTGGCGGGGTCCAAATCCAATGAGCAGTTCTTC CASSLAGSKSNEQFF
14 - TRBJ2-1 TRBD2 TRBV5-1 TGCGCCAGCATTAAGGGGCCGGGGGGCAATGAGCAGTTCTTC CASIKGPGGNEQFF
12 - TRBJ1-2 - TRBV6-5 TGTGCCAGCAGTCAGGACACTCTCGGCTACACCTTC CASSQDTLGYTF
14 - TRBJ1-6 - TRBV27 TGTGCCAGCAGTTTATCTTCGGTCAATTCACCCCTCCACTTT CASSLSSVNSPLHF
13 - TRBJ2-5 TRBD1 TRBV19 TGTGCCAGTAAGGACAGGTTGGGAGAGACCCAGTACTTC CASKDRLGETQYF
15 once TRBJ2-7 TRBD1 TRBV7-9 TGTGCCAGCAGCCACGGGACAGGGGAGGAGGTACAGCAGTACTTC CASSHGTGEEVQQYF
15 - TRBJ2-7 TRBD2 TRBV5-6 TGTGCCAGCAGACCCGGGACGGGAGGATTCTACGAGCAGTACTTC CASRPGTGGFYEQYF
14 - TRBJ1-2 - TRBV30 TGTGCCTGGAGTTACGGGGGGGGTGGCTATGGCTACACCTTC CAWSYGGGGYGYTF